The entry below gives a single T cell receptor beta chain sequence along with its context. Antigen specificity is unknown. The data originate from a study of CD8 T cells in Susac syndrome. Trimming pared 6 bases from V and 4 bases from J, leaving 7 bases between. The CDR3 length is 11 residues. Germline V gene lookup returns CDR1 ENHRY and CDR2 SYGVKD. The RNA, about 0.45 to 1 ug, was put through reverse transcription using random hexamers. Amplification of TCR beta CDR3 spanned 54 Vbeta and 13 Jbeta via immunoSEQ multiplex PCR. TCRdb passed the immunoSEQ multiplex PCR reads through MiXCR, listing each CDR3 protein once. The data contain approximately 190,000 distinct CDR3 sequences, roughly 90% of them singletons. The authors carried out high-throughput sequencing of TCR beta. They applied it to CD8+ and CD4+ T cells obtained from blood. Whole-study findings and limits: The authors found no clonal expansion in Susac syndrome CD4+ T cell repertoires.

This chain connects TRBV10-3 to TRBJ2-7, with a tentative D call TRBD2 (5 bases). Sequenced input: CD4+ T cells from PBMCs. The TCR originated in a human donor with Susac syndrome. The CDR3 bases are TGTGCCATCAGGAGGGATTACGAGCAGTACTTC. Protein product: CAIRRDYEQYF.